This T cell receptor (beta chain) derives from a study of T-cell reconstitution after alpha-beta-depleted transplantation in children. The sample holds a few counts of this clonotype. The TCRbeta library was prepared with unique molecular identifiers. TCRdb analysed the PCR reads with MiXCR anew, one entry per CDR3 protein. The sample records 450,000 to 550,000 distinct CDR3 sequences, around 10% being singletons. Trimming removed 4 bases from V and 3 bases from J, with 10 bases in between. Germline V CDR1 and CDR2: SEHNR, FQNEAQ (reference sequence). CDR3 length equals 14 residues. Material: PBMCs, mostly from graft donor cells, obtained 180 days after TCRalphabeta/CD19-depleted stem cell transplant. This sequence was found in a female patient between 2 and 15 years old who had a stem cell transplant for aplastic anemia, so the T cells may come from the graft donor. The rearrangement uses TRBV7-9 and TRBJ2-1; D gene uncertain. The CDR3 protein is CASSYRNNYNEQFF. DNA of the CDR3: TGTGCCAGCAGCTATCGCAATAACTACAATGAGCAGTTCTTC.